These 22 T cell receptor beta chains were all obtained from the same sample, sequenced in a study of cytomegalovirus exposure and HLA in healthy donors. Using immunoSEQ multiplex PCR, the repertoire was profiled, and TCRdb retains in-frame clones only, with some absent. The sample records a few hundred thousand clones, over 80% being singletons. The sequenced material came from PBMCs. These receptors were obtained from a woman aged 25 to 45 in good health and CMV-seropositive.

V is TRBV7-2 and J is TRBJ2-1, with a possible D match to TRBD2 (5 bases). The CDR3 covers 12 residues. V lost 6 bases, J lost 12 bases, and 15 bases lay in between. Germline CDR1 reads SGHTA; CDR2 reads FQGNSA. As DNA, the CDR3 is TGTGCCAGCAGTCAAACTAGAGTCGGGCAGTTCTTC. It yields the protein CASSQTRVGQFF.

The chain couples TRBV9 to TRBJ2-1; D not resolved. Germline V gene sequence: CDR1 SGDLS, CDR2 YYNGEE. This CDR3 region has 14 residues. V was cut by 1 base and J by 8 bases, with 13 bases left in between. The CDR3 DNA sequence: TGTGCCAGCAGCGTATCCAGTGGTCGGGATGAGCAGTTCTTC. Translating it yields CASSVSSGRDEQFF.

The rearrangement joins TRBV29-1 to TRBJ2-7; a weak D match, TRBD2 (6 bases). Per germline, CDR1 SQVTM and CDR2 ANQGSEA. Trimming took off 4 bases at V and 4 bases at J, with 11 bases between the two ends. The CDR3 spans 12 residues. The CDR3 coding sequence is TGCAGCGTTGGGGGGACTTCATACGAGCAGTACTTC. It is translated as CSVGGTSYEQYF.

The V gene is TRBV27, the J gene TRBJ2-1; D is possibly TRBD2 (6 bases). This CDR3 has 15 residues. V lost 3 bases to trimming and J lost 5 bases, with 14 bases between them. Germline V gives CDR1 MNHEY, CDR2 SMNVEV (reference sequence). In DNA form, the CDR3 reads TGTGCCAGCAGTTTCGGAGCGGGTCTTAACAATGAGCAGTTCTTC. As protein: CASSFGAGLNNEQFF.

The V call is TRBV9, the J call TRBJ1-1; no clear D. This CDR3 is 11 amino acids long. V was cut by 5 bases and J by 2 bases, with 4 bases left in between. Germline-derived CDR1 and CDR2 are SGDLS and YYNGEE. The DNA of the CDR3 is TGTGCCAGCAGTGATAACACTGAAGCTTTCTTT. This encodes CASSDNTEAFF.

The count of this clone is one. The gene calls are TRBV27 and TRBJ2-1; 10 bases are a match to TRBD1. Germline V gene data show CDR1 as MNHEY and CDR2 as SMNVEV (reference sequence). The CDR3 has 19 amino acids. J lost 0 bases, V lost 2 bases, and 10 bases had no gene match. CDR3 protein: CASSLKGQGYSYSYNEQFF. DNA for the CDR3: TGTGCCAGCAGTTTAAAGGGACAGGGGTACTCCTACTCCTACAATGAGCAGTTCTTC.

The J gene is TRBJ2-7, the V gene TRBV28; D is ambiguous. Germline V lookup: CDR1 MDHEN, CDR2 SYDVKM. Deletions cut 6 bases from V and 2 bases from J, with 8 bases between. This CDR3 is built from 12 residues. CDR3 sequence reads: CASSTGTYEQYF. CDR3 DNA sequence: TGTGCCAGCAGCACTGGGACCTACGAGCAGTACTTC.

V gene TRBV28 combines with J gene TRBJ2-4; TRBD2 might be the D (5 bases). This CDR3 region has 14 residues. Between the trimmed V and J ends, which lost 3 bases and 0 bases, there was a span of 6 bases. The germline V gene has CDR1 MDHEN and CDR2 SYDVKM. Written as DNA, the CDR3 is TGTGCCAGCAGTTTTCGGGGAGCCAAAAACATTCAGTACTTC. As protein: CASSFRGAKNIQYF.

CDR3 residues: CASIDSYNQPQHF. DNA of the CDR3: TGTGCCAGCATTGATTCTTACAATCAGCCCCAGCATTTT. This chain connects TRBV28 to TRBJ1-5; no reliable D call. Trimming took off 7 bases at V and 3 bases at J, with 10 bases between the two ends. The CDR3 runs to 13 residues. Germline CDR1 MDHEN, CDR2 SYDVKM.

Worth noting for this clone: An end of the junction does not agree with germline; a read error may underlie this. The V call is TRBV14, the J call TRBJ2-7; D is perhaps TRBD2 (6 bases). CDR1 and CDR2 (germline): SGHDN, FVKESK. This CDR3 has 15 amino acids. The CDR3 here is CASSQSPPSAYGQYF. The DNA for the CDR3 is TGTGCCAGCAGCCAATCTCCCCCTAGCGCGTACGGGCAGTACTTC. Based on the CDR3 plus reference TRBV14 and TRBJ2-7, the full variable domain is EAGVTQFPSHSVIEKGQTVTLRCDPISGHDNLYWYRRVMGKEIKFLLHFVKESKQDESGMPNNRFLAERTGGTYSTLKVQPAELEDSGVYFCASSQSPPSAYGQYFGPGTRLTVT.

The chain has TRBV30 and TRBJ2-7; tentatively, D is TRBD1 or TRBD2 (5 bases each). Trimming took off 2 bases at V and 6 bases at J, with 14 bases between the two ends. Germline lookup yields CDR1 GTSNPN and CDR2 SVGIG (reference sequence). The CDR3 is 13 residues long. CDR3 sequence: CAWSSGLGREQYF. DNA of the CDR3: TGTGCCTGGAGTTCTGGACTGGGGCGCGAGCAGTACTTC. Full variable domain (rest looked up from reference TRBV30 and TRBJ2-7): SQTIHQWPATLVQPVGSPLSLECTVEGTSNPNLYWYRQAAGRGLQLLFYSVGIGQISSEVPQNLSASRPQDRQFILSSKKLLLSDSGFYLCAWSSGLGREQYFGPGTRLTVT.

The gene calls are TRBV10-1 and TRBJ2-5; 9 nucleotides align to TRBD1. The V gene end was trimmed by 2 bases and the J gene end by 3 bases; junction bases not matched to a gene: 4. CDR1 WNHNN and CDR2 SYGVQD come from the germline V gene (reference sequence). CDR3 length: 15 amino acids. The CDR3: CASSEATGGEETQYF. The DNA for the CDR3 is TGCGCCAGCAGTGAGGCGACAGGGGGAGAAGAGACCCAGTACTTC.

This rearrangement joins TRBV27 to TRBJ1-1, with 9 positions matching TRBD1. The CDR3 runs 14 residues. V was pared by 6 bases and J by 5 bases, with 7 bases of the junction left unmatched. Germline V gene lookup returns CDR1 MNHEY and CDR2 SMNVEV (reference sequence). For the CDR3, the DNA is TGTGCCAGCAGGGAGACAGGGGGTTATACTGAAGCTTTCTTT. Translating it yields CASRETGGYTEAFF.

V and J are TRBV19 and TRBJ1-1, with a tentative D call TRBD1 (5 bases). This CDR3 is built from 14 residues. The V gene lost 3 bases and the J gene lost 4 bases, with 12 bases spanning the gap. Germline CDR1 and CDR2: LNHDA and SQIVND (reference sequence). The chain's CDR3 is CASSIRIGATEAFF. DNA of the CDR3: TGTGCCAGTAGTATCAGGATTGGGGCCACTGAAGCTTTCTTT.

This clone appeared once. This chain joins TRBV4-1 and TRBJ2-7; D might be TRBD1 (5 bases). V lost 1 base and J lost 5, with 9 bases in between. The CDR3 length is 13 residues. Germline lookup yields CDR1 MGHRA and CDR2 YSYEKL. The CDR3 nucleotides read TGCGCCAGCAGCCAAGCAAGGGGCGACGAGCAGTACTTC. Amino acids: CASSQARGDEQYF.

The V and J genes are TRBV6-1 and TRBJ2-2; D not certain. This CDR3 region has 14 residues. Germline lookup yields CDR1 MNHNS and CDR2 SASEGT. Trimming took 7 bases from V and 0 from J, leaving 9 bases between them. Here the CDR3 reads CASIVLANTGELFF. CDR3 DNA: TGTGCCAGCATTGTTCTCGCGAACACCGGGGAGCTGTTTTTT.

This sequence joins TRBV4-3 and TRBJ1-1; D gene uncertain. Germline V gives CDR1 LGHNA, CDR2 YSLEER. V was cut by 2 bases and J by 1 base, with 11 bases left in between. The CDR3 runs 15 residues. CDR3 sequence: CASSQPGGPNTEAFF. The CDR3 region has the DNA TGCGCCAGCAGCCAACCGGGAGGGCCGAACACTGAAGCTTTCTTT.

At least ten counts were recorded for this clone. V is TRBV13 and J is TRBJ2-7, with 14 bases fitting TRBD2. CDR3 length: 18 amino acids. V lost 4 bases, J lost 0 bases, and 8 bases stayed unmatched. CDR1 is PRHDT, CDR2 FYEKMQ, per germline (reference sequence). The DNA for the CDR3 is TGTGCCAGCAGCTCGGGACTAGCGGGAGAGAAAGGCTCCTACGAGCAGTACTTC. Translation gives CASSSGLAGEKGSYEQYF.

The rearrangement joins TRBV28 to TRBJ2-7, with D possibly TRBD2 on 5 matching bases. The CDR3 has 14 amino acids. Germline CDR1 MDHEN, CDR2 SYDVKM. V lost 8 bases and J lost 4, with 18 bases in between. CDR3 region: CASRTSIRGYEQYF. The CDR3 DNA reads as TGTGCCAGCCGGACTTCTATTAGAGGGTACGAGCAGTACTTC. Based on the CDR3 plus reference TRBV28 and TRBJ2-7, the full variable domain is DVKVTQSSRYLVKRTGEKVFLECVQDMDHENMFWYRQDPGLGLRLIYFSYDVKMKEKGDIPEGYSVSREKKERFSLILESASTNQTSMYLCASRTSIRGYEQYFGPGTRLTVT.

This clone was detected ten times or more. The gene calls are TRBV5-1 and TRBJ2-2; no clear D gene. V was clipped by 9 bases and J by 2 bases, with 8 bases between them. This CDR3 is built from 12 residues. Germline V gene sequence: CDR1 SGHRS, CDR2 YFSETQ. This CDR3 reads CAILVNTGELFF. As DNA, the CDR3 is TGCGCCATATTGGTAAACACCGGGGAGCTGTTTTTT.

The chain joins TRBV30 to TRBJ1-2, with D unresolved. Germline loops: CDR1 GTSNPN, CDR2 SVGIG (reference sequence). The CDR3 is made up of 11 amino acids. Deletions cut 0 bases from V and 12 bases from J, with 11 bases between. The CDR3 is CAWSVGMADTF. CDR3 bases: TGTGCCTGGAGTGTAGGGATGGCCGACACCTTC. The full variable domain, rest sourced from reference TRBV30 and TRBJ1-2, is SQTIHQWPATLVQPVGSPLSLECTVEGTSNPNLYWYRQAAGRGLQLLFYSVGIGQISSEVPQNLSASRPQDRQFILSSKKLLLSDSGFYLCAWSVGMADTFGSGTRLTVV.

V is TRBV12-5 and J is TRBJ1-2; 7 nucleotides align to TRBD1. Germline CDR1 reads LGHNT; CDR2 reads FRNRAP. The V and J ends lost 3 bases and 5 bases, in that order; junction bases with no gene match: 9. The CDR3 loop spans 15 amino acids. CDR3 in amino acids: CASGFEEGAGYGYTF. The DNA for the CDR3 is TGTGCTAGTGGTTTTGAAGAGGGGGCTGGGTATGGCTACACCTTC.